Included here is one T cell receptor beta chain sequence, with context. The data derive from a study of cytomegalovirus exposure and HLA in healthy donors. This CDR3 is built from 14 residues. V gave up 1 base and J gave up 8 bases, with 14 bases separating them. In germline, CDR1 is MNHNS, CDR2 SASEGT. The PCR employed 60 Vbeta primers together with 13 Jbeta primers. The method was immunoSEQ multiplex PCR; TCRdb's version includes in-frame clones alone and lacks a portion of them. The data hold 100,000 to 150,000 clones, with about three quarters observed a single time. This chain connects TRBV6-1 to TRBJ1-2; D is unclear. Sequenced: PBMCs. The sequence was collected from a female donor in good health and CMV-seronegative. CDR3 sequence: CASSEGQVSGGYTF. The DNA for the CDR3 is TGTGCCAGCAGTGAAGGTCAGGTGAGCGGAGGCTACACCTTC.